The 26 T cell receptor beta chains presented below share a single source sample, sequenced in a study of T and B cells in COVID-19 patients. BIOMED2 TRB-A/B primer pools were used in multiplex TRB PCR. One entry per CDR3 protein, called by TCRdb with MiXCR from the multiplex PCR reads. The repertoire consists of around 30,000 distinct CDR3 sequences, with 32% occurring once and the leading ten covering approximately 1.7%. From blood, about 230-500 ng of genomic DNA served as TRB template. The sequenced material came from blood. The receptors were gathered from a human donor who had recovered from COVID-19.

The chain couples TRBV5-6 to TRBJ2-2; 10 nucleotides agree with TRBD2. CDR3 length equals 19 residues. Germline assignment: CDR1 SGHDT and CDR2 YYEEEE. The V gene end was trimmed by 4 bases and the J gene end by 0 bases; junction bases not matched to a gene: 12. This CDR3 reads CASSPFRTSGPANTGELFF. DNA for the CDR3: TGTGCCAGCAGCCCATTCCGGACTAGCGGCCCGGCGAACACCGGGGAGCTGTTTTTT.

Here the CDR3 DNA reads TGTGCCAGCAGCGCCCTAAGGTTTCCTGGCGGGAGCTACACCTTC. The encoded protein is CASSALRFPGGSYTF. This chain uses TRBV12-3 or TRBV12-4 with TRBJ1-2, with D uncertain. V shed 6 bases and J shed 9 bases, with 23 bases lying between them. This CDR3 spans 15 amino acids.

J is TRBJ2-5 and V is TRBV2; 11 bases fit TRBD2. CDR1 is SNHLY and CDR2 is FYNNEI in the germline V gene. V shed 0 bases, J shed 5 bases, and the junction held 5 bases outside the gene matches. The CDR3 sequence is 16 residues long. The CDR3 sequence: CASSEALAGVWETQYF. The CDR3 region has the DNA TGTGCCAGCAGTGAAGCACTAGCGGGGGTATGGGAGACCCAGTACTTC. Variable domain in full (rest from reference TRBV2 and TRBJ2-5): EPEVTQTPSHQVTQMGQEVILRCVPISNHLYFYWYRQILGQKVEFLVSFYNNEISEKSEIFDDQFSVERPDGSNFTLKIRSTKLEDSAMYFCASSEALAGVWETQYFGPGTRLLVL.

DNA for the CDR3: TGTGCCAGCAGCTTGGGGAGAGATACGCAGTATTTT. Its translation is CASSLGRDTQYF. The chain carries TRBV5-4 and TRBJ2-3; no reliable D call. Per the germline V gene, CDR1 is SGHNT and CDR2 is YYREEE (reference sequence). Trimming took off 0 bases at V and 5 bases at J, with 4 bases between the two ends. There are 12 residues in the CDR3.

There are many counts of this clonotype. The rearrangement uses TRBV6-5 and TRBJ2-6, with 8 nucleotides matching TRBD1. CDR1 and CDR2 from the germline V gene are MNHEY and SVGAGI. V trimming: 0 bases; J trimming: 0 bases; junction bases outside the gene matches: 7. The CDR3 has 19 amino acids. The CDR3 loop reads CASSYSQRQGNSGANVLTF. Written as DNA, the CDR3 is TGTGCCAGCAGTTACTCACAACGACAGGGGAACTCTGGGGCCAACGTCCTGACTTTC.

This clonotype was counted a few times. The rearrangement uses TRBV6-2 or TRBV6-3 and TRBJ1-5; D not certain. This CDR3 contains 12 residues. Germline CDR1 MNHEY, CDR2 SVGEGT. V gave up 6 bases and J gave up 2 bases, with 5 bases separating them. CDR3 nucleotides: TGTGCCAGCAGGGATGGCAATCAGCCCCAGCATTTT. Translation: CASRDGNQPQHF.

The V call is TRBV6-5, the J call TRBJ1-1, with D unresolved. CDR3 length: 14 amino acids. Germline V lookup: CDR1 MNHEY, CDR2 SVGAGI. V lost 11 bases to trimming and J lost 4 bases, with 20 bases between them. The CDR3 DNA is TGTGCCCGGTCGCCATCTACTGCGGGCACTGAAGCTTTCTTT. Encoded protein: CARSPSTAGTEAFF.

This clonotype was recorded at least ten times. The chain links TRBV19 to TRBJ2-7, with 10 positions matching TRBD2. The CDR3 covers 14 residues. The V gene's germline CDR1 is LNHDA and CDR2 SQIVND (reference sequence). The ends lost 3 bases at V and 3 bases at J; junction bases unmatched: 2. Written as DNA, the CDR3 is TGTGCCAGTAGTATGCCTAGCGGGAGCTACGAGCAGTACTTC. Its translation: CASSMPSGSYEQYF.

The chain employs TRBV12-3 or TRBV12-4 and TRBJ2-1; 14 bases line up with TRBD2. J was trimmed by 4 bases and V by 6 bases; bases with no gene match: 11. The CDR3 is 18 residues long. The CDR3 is CASSPGLAGAVEYNEQFF. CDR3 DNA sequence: TGTGCCAGCAGCCCGGGACTAGCGGGAGCGGTGGAATACAATGAGCAGTTCTTC.

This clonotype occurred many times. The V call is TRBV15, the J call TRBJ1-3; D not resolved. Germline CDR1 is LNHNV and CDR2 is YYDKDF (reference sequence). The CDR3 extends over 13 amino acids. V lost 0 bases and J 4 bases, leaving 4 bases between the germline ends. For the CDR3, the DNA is TGTGCCACCAGCAGAGAGGCAGGAAACACCATATATTTT. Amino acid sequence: CATSREAGNTIYF.

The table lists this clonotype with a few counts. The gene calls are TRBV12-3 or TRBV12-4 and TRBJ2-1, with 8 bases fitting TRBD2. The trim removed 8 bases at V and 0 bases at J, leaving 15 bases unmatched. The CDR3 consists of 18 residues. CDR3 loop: CASSEGSGVSSSYNEQFF. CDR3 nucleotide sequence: TGTGCCAGCTCCGAGGGTAGCGGGGTATCGAGCTCCTACAATGAGCAGTTCTTC.

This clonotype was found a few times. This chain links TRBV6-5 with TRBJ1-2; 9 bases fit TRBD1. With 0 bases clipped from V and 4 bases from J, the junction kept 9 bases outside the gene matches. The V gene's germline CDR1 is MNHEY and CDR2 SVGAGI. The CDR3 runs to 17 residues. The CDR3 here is CASSYSHYGTGSYGYTF. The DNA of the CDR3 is TGTGCCAGCAGTTACTCTCATTATGGGACAGGGAGCTATGGCTACACCTTC.

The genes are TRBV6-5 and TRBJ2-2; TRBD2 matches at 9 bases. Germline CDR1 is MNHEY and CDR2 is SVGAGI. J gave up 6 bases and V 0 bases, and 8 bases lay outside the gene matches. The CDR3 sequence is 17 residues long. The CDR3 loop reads CASSYSSGSLRAGELFF. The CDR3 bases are TGTGCCAGCAGTTACTCTAGCGGGAGCCTGAGAGCCGGGGAGCTGTTTTTT.

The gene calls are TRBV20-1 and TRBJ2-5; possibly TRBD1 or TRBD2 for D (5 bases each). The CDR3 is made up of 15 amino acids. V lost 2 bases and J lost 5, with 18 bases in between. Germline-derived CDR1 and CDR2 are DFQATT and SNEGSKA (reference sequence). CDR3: CSARNTGPSRETQYF. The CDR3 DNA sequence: TGCAGTGCTAGAAATACGGGACCAAGCAGGGAGACCCAGTACTTC.

For the CDR3, the DNA is TGTGCCAGCAGCTTAGAACGGGGCCCCCCTGAAGCTTTCTTT. Translated: CASSLERGPPEAFF. The rearrangement uses TRBV7-9 and TRBJ1-1; maybe TRBD1 (5 bases). Germline V lookup: CDR1 SEHNR, CDR2 FQNEAQ (reference sequence). The CDR3 is 14 amino acids. Trimming took 1 base from V and 6 from J, leaving 12 bases between them.

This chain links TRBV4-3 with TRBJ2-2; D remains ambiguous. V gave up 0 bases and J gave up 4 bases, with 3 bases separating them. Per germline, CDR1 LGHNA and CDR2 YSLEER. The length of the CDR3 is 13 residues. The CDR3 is CASSQDPTGELFF. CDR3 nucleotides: TGCGCCAGCAGCCAAGATCCCACCGGGGAGCTGTTTTTT.

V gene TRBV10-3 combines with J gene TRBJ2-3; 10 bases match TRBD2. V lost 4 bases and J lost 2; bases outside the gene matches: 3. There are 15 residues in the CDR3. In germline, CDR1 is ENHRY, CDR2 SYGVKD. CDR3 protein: CAISAGTSATDTQYF. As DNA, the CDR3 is TGTGCCATCAGTGCCGGGACTAGCGCCACAGATACGCAGTATTTT.

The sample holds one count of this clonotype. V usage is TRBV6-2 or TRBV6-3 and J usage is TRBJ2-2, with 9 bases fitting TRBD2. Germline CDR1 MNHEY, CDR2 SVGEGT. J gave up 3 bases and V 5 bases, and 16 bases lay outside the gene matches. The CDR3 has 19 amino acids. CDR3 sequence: CASSTRTSSGGTYTGELFF. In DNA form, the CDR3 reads TGTGCCAGCAGTACGCGGACCAGCAGCGGGGGGACATACACCGGGGAGCTGTTTTTT.

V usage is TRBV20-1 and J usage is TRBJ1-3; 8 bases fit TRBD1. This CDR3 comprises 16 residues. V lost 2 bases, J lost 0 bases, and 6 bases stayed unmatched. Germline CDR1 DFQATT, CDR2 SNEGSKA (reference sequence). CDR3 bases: TGCAGTGCTAGAACAGACAGGGGCATCTCTGGAAACACCATATATTTT. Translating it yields CSARTDRGISGNTIYF.

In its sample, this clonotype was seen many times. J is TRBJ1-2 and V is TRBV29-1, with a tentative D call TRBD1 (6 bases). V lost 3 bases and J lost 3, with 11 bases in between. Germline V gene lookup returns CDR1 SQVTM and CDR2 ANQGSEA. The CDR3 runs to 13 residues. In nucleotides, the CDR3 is TGCAGCGTTGAGAGGGGGTCTTACTATGGCTACACCTTC. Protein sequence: CSVERGSYYGYTF.

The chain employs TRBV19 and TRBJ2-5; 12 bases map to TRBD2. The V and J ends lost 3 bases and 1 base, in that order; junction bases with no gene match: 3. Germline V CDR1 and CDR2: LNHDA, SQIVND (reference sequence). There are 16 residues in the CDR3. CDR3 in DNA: TGTGCCAGTAGTATCGGACTAGCGGGGCCCCAAGAGACCCAGTACTTC. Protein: CASSIGLAGPQETQYF.

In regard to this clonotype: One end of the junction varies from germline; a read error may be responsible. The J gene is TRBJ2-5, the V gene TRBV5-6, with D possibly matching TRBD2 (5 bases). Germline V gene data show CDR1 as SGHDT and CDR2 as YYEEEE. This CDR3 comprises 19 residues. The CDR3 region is CASSPEWRAIQNIQETQYF. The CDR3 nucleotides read TGCGCCAGCAGCCCGGAGTGGCGGGCCATCCAAAATATACAAGAGACCCAGTACTTC.

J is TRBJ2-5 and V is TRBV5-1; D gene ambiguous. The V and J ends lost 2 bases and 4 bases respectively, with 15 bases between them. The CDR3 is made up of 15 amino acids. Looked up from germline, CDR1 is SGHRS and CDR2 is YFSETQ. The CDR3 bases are TGCGCCAGCAGCTTCCTACAGACCCAAGGAGAGACCCAGTACTTC. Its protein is CASSFLQTQGETQYF.

The CDR3 region is CASSWAGGPDNEQFF. The CDR3 DNA reads as TGTGCCAGCAGTTGGGCGGGGGGCCCAGACAATGAGCAGTTCTTC. The chain links TRBV12-3 or TRBV12-4 to TRBJ2-1; 8 nucleotides agree with TRBD2. V gave up 4 bases and J gave up 5 bases; unmatched junction bases: 7. The CDR3 runs 15 residues.

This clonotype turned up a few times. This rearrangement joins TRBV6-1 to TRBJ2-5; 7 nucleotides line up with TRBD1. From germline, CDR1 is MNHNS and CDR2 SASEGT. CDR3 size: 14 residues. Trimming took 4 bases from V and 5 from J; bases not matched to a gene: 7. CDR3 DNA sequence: TGTGCCAGCAGTGTGGGGACAGATCCCGAGACCCAGTACTTC. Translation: CASSVGTDPETQYF.

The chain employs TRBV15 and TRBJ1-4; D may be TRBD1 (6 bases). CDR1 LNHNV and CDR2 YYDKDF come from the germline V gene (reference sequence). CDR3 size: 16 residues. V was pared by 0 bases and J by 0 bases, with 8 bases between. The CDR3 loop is CATSREAGATNEKLFF. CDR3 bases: TGTGCCACCAGCAGAGAGGCAGGGGCAACTAATGAAAAACTGTTTTTT.